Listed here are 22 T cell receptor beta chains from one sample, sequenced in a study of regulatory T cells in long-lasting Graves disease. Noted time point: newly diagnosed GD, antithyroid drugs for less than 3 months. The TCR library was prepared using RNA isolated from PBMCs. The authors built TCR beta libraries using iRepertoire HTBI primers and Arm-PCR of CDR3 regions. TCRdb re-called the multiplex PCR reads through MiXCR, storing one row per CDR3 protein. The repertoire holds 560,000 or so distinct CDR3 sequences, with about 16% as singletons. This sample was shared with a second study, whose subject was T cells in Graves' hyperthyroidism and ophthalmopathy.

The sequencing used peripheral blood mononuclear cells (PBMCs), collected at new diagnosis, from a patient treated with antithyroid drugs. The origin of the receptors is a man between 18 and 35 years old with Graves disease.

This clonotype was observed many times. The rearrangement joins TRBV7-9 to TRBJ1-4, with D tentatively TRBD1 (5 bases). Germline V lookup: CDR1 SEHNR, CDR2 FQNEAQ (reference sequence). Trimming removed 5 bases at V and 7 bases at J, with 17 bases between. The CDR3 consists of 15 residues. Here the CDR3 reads CASSARQFEGEKLFF. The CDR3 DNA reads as TGTGCCAGCAGCGCCAGACAGTTTGAAGGTGAAAAACTGTTTTTT.

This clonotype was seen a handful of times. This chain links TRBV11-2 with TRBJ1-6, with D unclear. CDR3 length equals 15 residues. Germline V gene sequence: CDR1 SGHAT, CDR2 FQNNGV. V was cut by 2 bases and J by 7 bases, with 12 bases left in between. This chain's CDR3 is CASSLSGSGNSPLHF. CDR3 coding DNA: TGTGCCAGCAGCTTATCGGGGTCTGGGAATTCACCCCTCCACTTT.

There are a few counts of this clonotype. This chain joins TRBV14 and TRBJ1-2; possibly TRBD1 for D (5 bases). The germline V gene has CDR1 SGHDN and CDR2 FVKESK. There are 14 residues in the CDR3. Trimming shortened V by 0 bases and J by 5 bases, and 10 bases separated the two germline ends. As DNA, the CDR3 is TGTGCCAGCAGCCAAGATGGAGGGGCTTATGGCTACACCTTC. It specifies CASSQDGGAYGYTF.

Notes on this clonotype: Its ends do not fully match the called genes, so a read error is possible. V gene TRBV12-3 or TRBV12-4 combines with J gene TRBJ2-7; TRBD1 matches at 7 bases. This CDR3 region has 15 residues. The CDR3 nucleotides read TGTGCCAGCAGTCTAGACAGGGACATTTACTACGGGCAGTACTTC. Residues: CASSLDRDIYYGQYF.

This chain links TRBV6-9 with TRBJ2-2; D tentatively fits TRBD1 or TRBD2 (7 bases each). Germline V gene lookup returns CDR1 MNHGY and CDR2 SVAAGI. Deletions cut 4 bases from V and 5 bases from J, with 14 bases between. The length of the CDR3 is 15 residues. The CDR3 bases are TGTGCCAGCAGTTCATCAGGGGGGGAAACCGGGGAGCTGTTTTTT. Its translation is CASSSSGGETGELFF.

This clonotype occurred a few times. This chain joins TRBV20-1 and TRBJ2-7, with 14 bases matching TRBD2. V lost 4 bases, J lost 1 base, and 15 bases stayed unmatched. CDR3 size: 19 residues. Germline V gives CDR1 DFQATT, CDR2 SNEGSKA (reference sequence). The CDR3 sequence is CSATGGIGLAGGRSYEQYF. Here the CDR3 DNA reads TGCAGTGCTACCGGAGGAATTGGACTAGCGGGAGGACGGTCCTACGAGCAGTACTTC.

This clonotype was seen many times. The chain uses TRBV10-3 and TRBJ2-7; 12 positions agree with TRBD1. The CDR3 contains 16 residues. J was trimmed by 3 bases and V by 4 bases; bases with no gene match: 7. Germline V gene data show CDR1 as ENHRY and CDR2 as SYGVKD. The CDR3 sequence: CAISAPGQGAVYEQYF. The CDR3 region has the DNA TGTGCCATCAGTGCACCGGGACAGGGGGCGGTCTACGAGCAGTACTTC.

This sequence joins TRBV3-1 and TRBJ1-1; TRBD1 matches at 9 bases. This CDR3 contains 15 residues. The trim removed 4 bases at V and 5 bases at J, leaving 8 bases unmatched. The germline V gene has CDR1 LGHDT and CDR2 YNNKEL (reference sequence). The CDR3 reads CASSRDWTGETEAFF. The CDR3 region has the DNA TGTGCCAGCAGCCGAGACTGGACAGGGGAGACTGAAGCTTTCTTT.

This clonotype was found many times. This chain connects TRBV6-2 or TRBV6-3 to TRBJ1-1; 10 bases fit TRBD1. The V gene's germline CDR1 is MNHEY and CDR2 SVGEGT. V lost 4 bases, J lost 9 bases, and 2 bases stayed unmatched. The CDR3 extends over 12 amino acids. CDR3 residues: CASSWDRGQAFF. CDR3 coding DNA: TGTGCCAGCAGTTGGGACAGGGGACAAGCTTTCTTT.

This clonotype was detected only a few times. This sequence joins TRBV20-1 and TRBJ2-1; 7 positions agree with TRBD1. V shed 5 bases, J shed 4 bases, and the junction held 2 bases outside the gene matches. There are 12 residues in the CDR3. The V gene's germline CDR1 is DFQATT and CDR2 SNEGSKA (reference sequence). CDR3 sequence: CSADRVYNEQFF. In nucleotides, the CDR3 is TGCAGTGCTGACAGGGTTTACAATGAGCAGTTCTTC.

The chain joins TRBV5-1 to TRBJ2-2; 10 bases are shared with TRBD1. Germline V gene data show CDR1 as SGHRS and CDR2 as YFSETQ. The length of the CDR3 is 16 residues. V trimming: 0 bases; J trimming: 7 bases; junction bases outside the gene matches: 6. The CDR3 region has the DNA TGCGCCAGCAGCTTGGCCGGGACAGGGGCAGGCGGGGAGCTGTTTTTT. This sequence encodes CASSLAGTGAGGELFF.

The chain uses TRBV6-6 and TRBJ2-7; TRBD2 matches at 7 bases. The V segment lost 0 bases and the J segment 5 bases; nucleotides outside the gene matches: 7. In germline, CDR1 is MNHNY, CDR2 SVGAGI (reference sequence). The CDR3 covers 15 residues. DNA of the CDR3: TGTGCCAGCAGTTACTCGGGGGAGGGCCTCCACGAGCAGTACTTC. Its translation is CASSYSGEGLHEQYF.

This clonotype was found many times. CDR3 DNA: TGTGCCAGCAGTCTCTTAGCGGTCACAGATACGCAGTATTTT. It specifies CASSLLAVTDTQYF. This chain joins TRBV27 and TRBJ2-3; D is possibly TRBD2 (6 bases). Per germline, CDR1 MNHEY and CDR2 SMNVEV (reference sequence). V gave up 5 bases and J gave up 2 bases, with 11 bases separating them. The CDR3 extends over 14 amino acids.

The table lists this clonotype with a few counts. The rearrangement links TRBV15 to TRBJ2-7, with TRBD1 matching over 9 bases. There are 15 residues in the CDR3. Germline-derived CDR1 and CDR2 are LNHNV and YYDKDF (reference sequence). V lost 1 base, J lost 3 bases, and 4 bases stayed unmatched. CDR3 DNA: TGTGCCACCAGCAGAGTAGGGGGACAGGGCTACGAGCAGTACTTC. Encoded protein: CATSRVGGQGYEQYF.

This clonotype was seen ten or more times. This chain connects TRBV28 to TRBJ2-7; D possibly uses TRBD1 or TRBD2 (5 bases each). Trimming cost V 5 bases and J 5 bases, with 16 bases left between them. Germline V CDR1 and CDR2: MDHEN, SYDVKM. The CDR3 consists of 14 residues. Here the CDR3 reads CASSPAEEGDEQYF. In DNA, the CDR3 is TGTGCCAGCAGTCCAGCGGAGGAAGGGGACGAGCAGTACTTC.

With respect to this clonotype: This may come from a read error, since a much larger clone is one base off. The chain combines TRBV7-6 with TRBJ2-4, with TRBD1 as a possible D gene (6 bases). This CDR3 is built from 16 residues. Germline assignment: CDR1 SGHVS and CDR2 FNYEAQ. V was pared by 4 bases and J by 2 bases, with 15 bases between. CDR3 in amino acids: CASSSPQGSSKNIQYF. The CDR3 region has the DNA TGTGCCAGCAGCTCCCCACAGGGTAGTTCCAAAAACATTCAGTACTTC.

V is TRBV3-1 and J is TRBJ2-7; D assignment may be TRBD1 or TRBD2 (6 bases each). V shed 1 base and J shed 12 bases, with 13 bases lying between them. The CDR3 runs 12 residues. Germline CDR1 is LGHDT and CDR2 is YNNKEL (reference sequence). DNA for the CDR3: TGTGCCAGCAGCCAAGGAGGGGGGAGGACGTACTTC. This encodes CASSQGGGRTYF.

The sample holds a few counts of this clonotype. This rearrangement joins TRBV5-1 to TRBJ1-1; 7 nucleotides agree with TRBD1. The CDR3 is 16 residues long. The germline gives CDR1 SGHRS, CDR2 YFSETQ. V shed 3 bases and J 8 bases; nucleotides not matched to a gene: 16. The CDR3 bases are TGCGCCAGCAGCTCGGACCCGACAGGGAGGGGAGTGGAAGCTTTCTTT. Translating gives CASSSDPTGRGVEAFF. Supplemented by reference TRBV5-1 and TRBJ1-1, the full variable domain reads KAGVTQTPRYLIKTRGQQVTLSCSPISGHRSVSWYQQTPGQGLQFLFEYFSETQRNKGNFPGRFSGRQFSNSRSEMNVSTLELGDSALYLCASSSDPTGRGVEAFFGQGTRLTVV.

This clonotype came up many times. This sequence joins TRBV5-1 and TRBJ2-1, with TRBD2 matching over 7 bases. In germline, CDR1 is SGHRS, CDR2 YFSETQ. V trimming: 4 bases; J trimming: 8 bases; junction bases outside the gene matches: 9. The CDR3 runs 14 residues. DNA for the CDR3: TGCGCCAGCAGCCCCGAGCAAAGCGGGGATGAGCAGTTCTTC. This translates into CASSPEQSGDEQFF.

CDR3 bases: TGTGCCATTACTCAAGGGATAAACACTGAAGCTTTCTTT. Protein: CAITQGINTEAFF. This chain links TRBV10-3 with TRBJ1-1; the D is unclear. The CDR3 totals 13 residues. Germline assignment: CDR1 ENHRY and CDR2 SYGVKD. V gave up 9 bases and J gave up 2 bases, with 13 bases separating them.

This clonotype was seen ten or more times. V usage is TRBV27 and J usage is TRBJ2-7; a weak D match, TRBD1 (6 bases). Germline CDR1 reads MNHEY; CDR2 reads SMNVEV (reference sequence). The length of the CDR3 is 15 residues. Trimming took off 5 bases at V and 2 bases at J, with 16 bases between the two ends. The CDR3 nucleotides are TGTGCCAGCAGTGTCCGGGGACACCCTACCTACGAGCAGTACTTC. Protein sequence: CASSVRGHPTYEQYF.

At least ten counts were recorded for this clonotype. As DNA, the CDR3 is TGTGCCAGCAACTACAGGGAGCAAGAGACCCAGTACTTC. Translating gives CASNYREQETQYF. V usage is TRBV28 and J usage is TRBJ2-5, with D perhaps matching TRBD1 (6 bases). Trimming shortened V by 7 bases and J by 2 bases, and 11 bases separated the two germline ends. The CDR3 extends over 13 amino acids. In germline, CDR1 is MDHEN, CDR2 SYDVKM.